This T cell receptor beta chain was sequenced during a study of T-cell memory formation after mild COVID-19. Study overall: TCR clusters largely stayed donor specific. Study-level results: The authors did not confirm SARS-CoV-2 specificity of second-wave clones peaking day 37. Contracting CD4+ clones lay largely in CM and EM, with CD8+ ones residing in EMRA.

Germline loops: CDR1 LGHNA, CDR2 YSLEER. V was pared by 2 bases and J by 1 base, with 4 bases of the junction left unmatched. CDR3 length: 15 residues. TCRdb processed the 5' RACE reads anew with MiXCR; each CDR3 protein has one entry. This sample has 550,000 to 600,000 distinct CDR3 sequences, with 15% to 20% found just once. In regard to this clonotype: Its specificity is unknown.

The sequencing input was PBMCs or a T cell subset sorted from them (not recorded which). The genes are TRBV4-3 and TRBJ2-7, with 8 nucleotides matching TRBD2. The sequence was obtained from an adult woman who had mild COVID-19 (a few samples of this study predate the infection). Cell type and time point are not known. As DNA, the CDR3 is TGCGCCAGCAGCCAATCGGGAGGGGGGTCCTACGAGCAGTACTTC. Protein sequence: CASSQSGGGSYEQYF.